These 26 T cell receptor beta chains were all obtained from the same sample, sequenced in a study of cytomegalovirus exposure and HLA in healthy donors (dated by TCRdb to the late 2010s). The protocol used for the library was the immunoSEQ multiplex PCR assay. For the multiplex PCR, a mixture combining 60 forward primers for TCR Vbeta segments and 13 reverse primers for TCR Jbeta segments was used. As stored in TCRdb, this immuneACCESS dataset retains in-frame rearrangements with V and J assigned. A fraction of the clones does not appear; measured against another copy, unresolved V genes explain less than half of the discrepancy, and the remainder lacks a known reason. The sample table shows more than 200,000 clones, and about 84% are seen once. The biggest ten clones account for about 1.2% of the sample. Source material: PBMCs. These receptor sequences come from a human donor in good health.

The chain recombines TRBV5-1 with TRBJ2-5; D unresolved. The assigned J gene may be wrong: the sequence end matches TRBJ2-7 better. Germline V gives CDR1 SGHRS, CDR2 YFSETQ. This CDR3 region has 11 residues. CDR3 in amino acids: CASSGDYEQYF. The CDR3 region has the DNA TGCGCCAGCAGCGGAGACTACGAGCAGTACTTC.

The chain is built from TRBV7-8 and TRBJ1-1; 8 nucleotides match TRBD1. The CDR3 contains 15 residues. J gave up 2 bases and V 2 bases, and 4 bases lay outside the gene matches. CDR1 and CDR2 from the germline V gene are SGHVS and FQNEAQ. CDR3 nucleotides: TGTGCCAGCAGCTTATATCAGGGGGCTAACACTGAAGCTTTCTTT. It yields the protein CASSLYQGANTEAFF.

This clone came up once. DNA of the CDR3: TGTGCCAGCAGCTACGGACCTACGGGAGGCTACACCTTC. It specifies CASSYGPTGGYTF. V usage is TRBV7-6 and J usage is TRBJ1-2; no reliable D call. Trimming cost V 4 bases and J 8 bases, with 14 bases left between them. From germline, CDR1 is SGHVS and CDR2 FNYEAQ. The CDR3 totals 13 residues.

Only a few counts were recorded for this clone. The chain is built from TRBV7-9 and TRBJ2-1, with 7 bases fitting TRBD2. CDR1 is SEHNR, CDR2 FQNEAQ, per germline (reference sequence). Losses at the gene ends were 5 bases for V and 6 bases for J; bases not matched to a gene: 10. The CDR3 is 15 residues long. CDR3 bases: TGTGCCAGCAGCCCACCACGGACTAGAAGCAATGAGCAGTTCTTC. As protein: CASSPPRTRSNEQFF.

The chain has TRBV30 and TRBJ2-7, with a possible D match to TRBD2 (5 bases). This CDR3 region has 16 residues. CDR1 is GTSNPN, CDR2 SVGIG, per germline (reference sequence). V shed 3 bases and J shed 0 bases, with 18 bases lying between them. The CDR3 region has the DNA TGTGCCTGGAGCCTTCTTTGGGCGGCGGGCTCCTACGAGCAGTACTTC. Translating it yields CAWSLLWAAGSYEQYF.

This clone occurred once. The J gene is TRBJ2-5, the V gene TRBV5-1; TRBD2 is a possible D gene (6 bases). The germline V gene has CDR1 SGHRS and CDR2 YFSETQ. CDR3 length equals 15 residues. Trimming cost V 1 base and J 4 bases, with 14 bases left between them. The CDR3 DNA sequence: TGCGCCAGCAGCTTGTCATCTGCGGGACCAGAGACCCAGTACTTC. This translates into CASSLSSAGPETQYF.

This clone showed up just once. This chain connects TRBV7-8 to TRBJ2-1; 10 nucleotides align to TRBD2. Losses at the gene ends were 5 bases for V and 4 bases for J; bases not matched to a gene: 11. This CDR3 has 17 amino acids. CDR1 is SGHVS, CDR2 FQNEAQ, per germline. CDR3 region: CASSTRIAGGMYNEQFF. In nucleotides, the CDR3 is TGTGCCAGCAGCACGAGAATAGCGGGAGGAATGTACAATGAGCAGTTCTTC.

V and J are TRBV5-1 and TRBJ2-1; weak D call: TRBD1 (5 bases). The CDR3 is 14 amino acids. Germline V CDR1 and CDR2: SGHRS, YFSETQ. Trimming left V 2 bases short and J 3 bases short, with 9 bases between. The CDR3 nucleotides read TGCGCCAGCAGCTTAGGGGTTTACTACAATGAGCAGTTCTTC. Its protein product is CASSLGVYYNEQFF.

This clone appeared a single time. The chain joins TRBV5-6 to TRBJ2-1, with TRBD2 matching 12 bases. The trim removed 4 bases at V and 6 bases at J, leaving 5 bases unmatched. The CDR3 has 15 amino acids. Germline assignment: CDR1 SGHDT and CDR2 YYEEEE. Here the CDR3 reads CASSRLAGVANEQFF. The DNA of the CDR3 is TGTGCCAGCAGCAGACTAGCGGGAGTCGCCAATGAGCAGTTCTTC.

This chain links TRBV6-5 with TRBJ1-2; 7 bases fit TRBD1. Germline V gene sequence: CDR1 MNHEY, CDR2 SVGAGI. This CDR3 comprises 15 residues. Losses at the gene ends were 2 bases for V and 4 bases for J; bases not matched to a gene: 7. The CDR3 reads CASSYGTGDPYGYTF. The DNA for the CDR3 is TGTGCCAGCAGTTACGGTACAGGGGATCCCTATGGCTACACCTTC.

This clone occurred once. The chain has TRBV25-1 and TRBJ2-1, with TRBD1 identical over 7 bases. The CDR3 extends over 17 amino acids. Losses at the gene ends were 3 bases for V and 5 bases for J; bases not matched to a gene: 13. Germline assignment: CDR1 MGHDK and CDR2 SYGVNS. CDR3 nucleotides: TGTGCCAGCAGTGATCCCCCCGGGGCCAGGGGGAACAATGAGCAGTTCTTC. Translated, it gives CASSDPPGARGNNEQFF. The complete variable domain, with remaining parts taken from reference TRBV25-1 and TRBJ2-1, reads EADIYQTPRYLVIGTGKKITLECSQTMGHDKMYWYQQDPGMELHLIHYSYGVNSTEKGDLSSESTVSRIRTEHFPLTLESARPSHTSQYLCASSDPPGARGNNEQFFGPGTRLTVL.

CDR3 in amino acids: CASSRLAGGFHEQYF. In nucleotides, the CDR3 is TGTGCCAGCAGTCGACTAGCGGGAGGCTTCCACGAGCAGTACTTC. The rearrangement joins TRBV27 to TRBJ2-7; TRBD2 aligns across 13 bases. The CDR3 loop spans 15 amino acids. Looked up from germline, CDR1 is MNHEY and CDR2 is SMNVEV (reference sequence). V trimming: 5 bases; J trimming: 5 bases; junction bases outside the gene matches: 6.

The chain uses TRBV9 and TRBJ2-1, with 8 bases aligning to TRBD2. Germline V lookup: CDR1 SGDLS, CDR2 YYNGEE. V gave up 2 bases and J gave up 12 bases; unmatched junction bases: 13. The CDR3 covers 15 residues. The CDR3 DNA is TGTGCCAGCAGCGTTAGGCAGGACGGGAGGGCCACGCAGTTCTTC. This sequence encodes CASSVRQDGRATQFF.

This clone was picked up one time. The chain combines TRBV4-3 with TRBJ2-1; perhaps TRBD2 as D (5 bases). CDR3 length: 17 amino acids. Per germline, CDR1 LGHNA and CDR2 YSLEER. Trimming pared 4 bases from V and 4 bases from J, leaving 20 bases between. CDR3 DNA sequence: TGCGCCAGCAGCCGCACCCTAGAGCGGCGGGCATACAATGAGCAGTTCTTC. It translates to CASSRTLERRAYNEQFF.

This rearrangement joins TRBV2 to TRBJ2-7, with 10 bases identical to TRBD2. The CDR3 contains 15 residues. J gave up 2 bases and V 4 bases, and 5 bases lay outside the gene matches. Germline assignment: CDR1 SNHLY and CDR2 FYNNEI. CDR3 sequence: CASSASGSGTYEQYF. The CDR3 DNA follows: TGTGCCAGCAGTGCTAGCGGGAGTGGGACCTACGAGCAGTACTTC.

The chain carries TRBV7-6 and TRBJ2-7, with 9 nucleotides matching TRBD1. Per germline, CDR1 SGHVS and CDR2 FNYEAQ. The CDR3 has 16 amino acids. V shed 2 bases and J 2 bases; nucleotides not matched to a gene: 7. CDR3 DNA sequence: TGTGCCAGCAGCTTAAGCCCGGGACAGGGAGCCTACGAGCAGTACTTC. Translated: CASSLSPGQGAYEQYF.

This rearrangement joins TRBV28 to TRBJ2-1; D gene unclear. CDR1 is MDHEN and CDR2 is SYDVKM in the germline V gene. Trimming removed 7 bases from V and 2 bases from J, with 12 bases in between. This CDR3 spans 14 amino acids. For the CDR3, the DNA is TGTGCCAGCACCCCTGGCGGCGCCTACAATGAGCAGTTCTTC. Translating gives CASTPGGAYNEQFF.

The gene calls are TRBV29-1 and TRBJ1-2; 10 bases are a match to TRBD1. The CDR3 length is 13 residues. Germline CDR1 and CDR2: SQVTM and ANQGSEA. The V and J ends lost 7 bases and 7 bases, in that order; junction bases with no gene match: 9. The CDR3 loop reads CSDKTGGAGGYTF. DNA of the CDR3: TGCAGCGACAAGACAGGGGGCGCTGGTGGCTACACCTTC.

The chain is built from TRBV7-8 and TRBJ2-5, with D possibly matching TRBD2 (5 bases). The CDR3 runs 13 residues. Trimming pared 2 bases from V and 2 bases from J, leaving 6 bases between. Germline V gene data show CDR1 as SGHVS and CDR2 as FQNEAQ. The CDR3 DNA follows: TGTGCCAGCAGCTTACGGGATCAAGAGACCCAGTACTTC. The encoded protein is CASSLRDQETQYF.

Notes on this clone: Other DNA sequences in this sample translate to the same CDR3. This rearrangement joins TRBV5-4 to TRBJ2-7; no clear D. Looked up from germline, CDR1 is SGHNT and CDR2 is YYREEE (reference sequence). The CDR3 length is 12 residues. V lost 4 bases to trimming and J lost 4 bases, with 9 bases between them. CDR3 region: CASSPGGYEQYF. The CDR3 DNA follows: TGTGCCAGCAGCCCGGGTGGGTACGAGCAGTACTTC.

The CDR3 is CASSRTGLETQYF. For the CDR3, the DNA is TGTGCCAGCAGCCGGACAGGGTTAGAGACCCAGTACTTC. The chain is built from TRBV5-6 and TRBJ2-5; 8 nucleotides line up with TRBD1. V dropped 4 bases and J dropped 4; count of bases not matched to a gene: 3. The CDR3 totals 13 residues. Per germline, CDR1 SGHDT and CDR2 YYEEEE. The variable domain in full, completed from reference TRBV5-6 and TRBJ2-5, reads DAGVTQSPTHLIKTRGQQVTLRCSPKSGHDTVSWYQQALGQGPQFIFQYYEEEERQRGNFPDRFSGHQFPNYSSELNVNALLLGDSALYLCASSRTGLETQYFGPGTRLLVL.

CDR3 protein: CASTSGNYNEQFF. CDR3 DNA sequence: TGTGCCAGTACTAGCGGGAACTACAATGAGCAGTTCTTC. The chain employs TRBV28 and TRBJ2-1; 10 bases fit TRBD2. CDR1 is MDHEN and CDR2 is SYDVKM in the germline V gene. This CDR3 spans 13 amino acids. The ends lost 9 bases at V and 3 bases at J; junction bases unmatched: 2. The whole variable domain, remainder taken from reference TRBV28 and TRBJ2-1, is DVKVTQSSRYLVKRTGEKVFLECVQDMDHENMFWYRQDPGLGLRLIYFSYDVKMKEKGDIPEGYSVSREKKERFSLILESASTNQTSMYLCASTSGNYNEQFFGPGTRLTVL.

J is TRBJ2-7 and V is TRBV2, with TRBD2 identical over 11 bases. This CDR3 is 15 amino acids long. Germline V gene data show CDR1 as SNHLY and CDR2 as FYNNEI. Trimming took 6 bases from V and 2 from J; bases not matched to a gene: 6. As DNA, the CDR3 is TGTGCCAGCAGACCCGGGACTAGCGGAGCCTACGAGCAGTACTTC. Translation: CASRPGTSGAYEQYF.

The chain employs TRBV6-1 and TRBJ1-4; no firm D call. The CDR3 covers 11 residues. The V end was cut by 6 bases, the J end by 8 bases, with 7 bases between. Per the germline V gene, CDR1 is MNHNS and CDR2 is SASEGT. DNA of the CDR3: TGTGCCAGCAGCCCTGAGGAAAAACTGTTTTTT. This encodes CASSPEEKLFF.

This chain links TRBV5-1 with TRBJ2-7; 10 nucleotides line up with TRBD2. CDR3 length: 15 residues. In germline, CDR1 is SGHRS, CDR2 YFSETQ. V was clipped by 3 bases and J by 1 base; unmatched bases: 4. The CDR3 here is CASSYLAGGSYEQYF. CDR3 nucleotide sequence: TGCGCCAGCAGCTACTTAGCGGGAGGATCCTACGAGCAGTACTTC.

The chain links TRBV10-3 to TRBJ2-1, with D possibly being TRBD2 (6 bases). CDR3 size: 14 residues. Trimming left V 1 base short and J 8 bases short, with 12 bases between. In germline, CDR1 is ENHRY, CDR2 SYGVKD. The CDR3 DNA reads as TGTGCCATCAGTGAGTGGGTACTAGCACATGAGCAGTTCTTC. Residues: CAISEWVLAHEQFF.